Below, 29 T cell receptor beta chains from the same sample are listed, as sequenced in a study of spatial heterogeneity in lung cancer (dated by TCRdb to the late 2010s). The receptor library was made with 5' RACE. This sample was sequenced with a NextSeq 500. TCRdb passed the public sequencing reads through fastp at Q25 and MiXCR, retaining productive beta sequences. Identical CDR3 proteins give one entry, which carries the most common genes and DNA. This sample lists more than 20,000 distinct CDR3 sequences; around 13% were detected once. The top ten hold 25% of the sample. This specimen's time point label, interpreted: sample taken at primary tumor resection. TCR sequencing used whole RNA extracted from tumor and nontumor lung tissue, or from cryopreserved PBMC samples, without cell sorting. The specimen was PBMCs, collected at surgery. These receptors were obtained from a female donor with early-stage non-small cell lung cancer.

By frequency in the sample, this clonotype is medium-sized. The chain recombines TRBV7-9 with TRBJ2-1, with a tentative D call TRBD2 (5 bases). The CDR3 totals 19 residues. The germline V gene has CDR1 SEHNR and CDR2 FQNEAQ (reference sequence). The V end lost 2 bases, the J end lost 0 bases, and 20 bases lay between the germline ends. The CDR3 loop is CASSLSPSSLQSSYNEQFF. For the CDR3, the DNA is TGTGCCAGCAGCTTAAGCCCTAGCTCCTTGCAGAGCTCCTACAATGAGCAGTTCTTC.

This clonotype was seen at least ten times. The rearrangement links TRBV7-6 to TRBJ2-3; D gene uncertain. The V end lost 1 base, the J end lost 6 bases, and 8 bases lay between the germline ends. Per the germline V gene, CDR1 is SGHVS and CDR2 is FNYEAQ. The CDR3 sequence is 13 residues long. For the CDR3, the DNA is TGTGCCAGCAGCTTAGAGGTCTCGGATACGCAGTATTTT. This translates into CASSLEVSDTQYF.

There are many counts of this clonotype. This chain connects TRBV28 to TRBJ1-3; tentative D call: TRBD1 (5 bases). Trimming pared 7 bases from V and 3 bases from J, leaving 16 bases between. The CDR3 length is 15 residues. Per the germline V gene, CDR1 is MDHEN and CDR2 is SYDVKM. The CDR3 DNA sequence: TGTGCCAGCACGGGGAGGGGACCGGTTGGAAACACCATATATTTT. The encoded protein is CASTGRGPVGNTIYF.

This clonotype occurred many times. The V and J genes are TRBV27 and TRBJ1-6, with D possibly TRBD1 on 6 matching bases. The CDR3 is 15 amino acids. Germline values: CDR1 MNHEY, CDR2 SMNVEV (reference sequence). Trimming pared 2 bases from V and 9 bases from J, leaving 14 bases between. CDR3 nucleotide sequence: TGTGCCAGCAGTTTAAATATAAGGGGGTTTTCACCCCTCCACTTT. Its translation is CASSLNIRGFSPLHF.

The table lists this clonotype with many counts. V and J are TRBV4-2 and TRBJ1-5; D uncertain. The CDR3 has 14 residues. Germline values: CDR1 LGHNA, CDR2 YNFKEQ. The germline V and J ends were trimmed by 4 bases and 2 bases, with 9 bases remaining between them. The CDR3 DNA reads TGTGCCAGCAGCCCCAACTTGGGCAATCAGCCCCAGCATTTT. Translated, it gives CASSPNLGNQPQHF.

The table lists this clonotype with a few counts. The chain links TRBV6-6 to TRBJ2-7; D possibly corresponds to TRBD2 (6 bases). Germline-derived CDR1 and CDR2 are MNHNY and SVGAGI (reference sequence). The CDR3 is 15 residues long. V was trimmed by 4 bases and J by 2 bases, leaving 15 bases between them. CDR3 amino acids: CASSSPGGLPYEQYF. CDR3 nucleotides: TGTGCCAGCAGTTCCCCCGGGGGTCTACCCTACGAGCAGTACTTC.

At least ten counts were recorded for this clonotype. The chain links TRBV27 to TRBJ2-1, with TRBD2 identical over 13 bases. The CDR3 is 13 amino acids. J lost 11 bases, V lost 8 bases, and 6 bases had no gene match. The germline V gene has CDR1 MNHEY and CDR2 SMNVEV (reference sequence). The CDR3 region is CASRGTSGDKQFF. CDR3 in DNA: TGTGCCAGCCGAGGGACTAGCGGGGATAAGCAGTTCTTC.

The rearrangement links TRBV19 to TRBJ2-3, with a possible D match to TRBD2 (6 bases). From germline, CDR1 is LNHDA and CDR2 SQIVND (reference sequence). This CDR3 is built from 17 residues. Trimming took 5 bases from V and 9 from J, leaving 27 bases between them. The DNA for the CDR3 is TGTGCCAGTAGTGAGCAGGGAGGAGCGGGTTCGGTTTGGACGCAGTATTTT. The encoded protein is CASSEQGGAGSVWTQYF. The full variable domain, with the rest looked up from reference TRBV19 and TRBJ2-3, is DGGITQSPKYLFRKEGQNVTLSCEQNLNHDAMYWYRQDPGQGLRLIYYSQIVNDFQKGDIAEGYSVSREKKESFPLTVTSAQKNPTAFYLCASSEQGGAGSVWTQYFGPGTRLTVL.

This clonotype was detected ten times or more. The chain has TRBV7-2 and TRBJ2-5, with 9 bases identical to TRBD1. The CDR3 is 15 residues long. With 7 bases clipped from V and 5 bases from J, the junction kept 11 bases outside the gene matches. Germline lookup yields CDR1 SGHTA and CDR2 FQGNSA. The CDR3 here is CASNPQGAIGETQYF. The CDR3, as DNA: TGTGCCAGCAACCCACAGGGGGCAATTGGGGAGACCCAGTACTTC.

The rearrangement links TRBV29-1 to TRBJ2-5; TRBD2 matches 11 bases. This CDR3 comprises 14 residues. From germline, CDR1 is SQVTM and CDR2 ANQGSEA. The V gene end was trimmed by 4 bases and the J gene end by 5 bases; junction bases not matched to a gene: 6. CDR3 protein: CSVAVTSGSETQYF. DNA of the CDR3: TGCAGCGTTGCTGTCACTAGCGGGAGTGAGACCCAGTACTTC.

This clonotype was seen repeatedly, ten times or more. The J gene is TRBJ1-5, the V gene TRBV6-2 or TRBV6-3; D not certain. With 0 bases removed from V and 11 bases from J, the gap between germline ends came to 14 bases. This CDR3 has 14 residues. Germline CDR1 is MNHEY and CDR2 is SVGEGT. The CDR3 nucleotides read TGTGCCAGCAGTTACTCGACCGGTGCCGTGTCCCAGCATTTT. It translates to CASSYSTGAVSQHF.

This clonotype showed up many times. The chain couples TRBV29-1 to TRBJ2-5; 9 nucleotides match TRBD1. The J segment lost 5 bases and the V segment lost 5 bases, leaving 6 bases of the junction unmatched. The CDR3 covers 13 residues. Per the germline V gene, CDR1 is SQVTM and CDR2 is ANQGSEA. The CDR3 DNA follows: TGCAGCGTTTCAACAGGGGGCTTGGAGACCCAGTACTTC. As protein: CSVSTGGLETQYF.

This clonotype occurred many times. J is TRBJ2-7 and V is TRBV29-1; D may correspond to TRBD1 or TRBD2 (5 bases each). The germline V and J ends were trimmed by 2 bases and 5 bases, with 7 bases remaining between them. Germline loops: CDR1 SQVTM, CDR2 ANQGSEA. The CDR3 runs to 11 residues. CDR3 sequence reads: CSVERGHEQYV. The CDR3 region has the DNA TGCAGCGTTGAAAGGGGACACGAGCAGTACGTC.

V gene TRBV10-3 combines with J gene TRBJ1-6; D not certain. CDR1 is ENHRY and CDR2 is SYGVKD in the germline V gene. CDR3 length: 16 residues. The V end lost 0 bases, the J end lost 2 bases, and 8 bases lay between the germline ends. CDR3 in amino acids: CAISESNRAYNSPLHF. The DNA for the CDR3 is TGTGCCATCAGTGAGTCGAATAGGGCCTATAATTCACCCCTCCACTTT.

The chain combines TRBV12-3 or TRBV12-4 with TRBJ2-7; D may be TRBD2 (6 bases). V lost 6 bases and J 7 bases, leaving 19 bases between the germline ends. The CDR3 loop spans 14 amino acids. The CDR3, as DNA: TGTGCCAGCAGCCCAACCCGGGGGTTGGGGGAGCAGTACTTC. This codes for CASSPTRGLGEQYF.

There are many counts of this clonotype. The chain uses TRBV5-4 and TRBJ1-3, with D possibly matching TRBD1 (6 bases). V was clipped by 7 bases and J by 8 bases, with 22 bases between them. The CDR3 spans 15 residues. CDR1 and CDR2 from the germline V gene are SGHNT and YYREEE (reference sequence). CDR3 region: CASSSGGGPGYTIYF. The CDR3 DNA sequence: TGTGCCAGCTCTTCCGGAGGGGGTCCCGGATACACCATATATTTT. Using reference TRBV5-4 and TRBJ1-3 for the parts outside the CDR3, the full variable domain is ETGVTQSPTHLIKTRGQQVTLRCSSQSGHNTVSWYQQALGQGPQFIFQYYREEENGRGNFPPRFSGLQFPNYSSELNVNALELDDSALYLCASSSGGGPGYTIYFGEGSWLTVV.

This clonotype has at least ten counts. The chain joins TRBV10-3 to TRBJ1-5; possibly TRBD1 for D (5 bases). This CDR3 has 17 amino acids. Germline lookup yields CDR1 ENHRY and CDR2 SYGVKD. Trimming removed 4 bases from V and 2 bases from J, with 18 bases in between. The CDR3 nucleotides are TGTGCCATCAGTGCCACATGGGGGGGGTCCGGCAATCAGCCCCAGCATTTT. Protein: CAISATWGGSGNQPQHF.

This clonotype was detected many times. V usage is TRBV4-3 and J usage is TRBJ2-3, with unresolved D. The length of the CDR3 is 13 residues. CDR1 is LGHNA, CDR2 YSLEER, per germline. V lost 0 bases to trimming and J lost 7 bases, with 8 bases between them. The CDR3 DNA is TGCGCCAGCAGCCAAGATCGGGCATATACGCAGTATTTT. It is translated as CASSQDRAYTQYF.

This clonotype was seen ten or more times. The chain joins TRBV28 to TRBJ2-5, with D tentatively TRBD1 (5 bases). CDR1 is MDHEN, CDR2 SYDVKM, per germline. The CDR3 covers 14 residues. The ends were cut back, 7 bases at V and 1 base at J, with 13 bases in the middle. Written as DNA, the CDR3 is TGTGCCAGCACCAATACAGGAAGCCAAGAGACCCAGTACTTC. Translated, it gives CASTNTGSQETQYF.

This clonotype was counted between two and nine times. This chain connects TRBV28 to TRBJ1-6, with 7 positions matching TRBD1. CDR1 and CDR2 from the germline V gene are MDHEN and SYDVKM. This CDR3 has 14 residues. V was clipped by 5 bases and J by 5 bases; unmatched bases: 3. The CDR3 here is CASSKGQDNSPLHF. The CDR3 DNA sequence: TGTGCCAGCAGTAAAGGACAGGATAATTCACCCCTCCACTTT.

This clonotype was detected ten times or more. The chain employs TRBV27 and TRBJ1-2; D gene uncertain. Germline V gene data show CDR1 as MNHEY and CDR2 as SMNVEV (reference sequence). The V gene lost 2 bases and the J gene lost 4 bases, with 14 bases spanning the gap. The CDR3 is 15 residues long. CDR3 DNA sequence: TGTGCCAGCAGTTTAACCGTTTCAGGATTCTATGGCTACACCTTC. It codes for CASSLTVSGFYGYTF.

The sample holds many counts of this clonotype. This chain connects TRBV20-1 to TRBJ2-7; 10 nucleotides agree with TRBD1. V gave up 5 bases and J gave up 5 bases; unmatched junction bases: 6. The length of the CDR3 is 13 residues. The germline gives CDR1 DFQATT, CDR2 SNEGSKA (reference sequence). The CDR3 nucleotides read TGCAGTGCTTTAACCGGGACAGGGGACGAGCAGTACTTC. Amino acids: CSALTGTGDEQYF.

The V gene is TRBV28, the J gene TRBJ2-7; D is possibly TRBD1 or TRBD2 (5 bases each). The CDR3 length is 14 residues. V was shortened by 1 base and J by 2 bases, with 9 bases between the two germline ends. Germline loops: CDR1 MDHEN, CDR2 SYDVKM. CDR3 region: CASSLSGTPYEQYV. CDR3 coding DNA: TGTGCCAGCAGTTTATCAGGGACCCCCTACGAGCAGTACGTC.

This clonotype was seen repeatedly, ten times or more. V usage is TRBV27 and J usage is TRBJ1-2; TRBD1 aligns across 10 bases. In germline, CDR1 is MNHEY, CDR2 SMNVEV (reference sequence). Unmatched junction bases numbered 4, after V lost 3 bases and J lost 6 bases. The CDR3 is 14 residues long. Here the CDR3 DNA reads TGTGCCAGCAGTTTGACAGGGGGCGCGGATGGCTACACCTTC. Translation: CASSLTGGADGYTF.

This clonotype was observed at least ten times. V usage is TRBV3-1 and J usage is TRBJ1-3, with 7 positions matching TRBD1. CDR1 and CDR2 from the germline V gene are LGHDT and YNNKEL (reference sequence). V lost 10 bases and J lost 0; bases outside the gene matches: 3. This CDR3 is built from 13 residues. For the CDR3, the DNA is TGTGCCACAGGGGGGAACTCTGGAAACACCATATATTTT. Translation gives CATGGNSGNTIYF.

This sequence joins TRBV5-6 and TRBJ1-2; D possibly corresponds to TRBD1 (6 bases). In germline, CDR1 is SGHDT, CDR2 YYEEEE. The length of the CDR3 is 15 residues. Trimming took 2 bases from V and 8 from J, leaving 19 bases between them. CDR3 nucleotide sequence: TGTGCCAGCAGCTTCAATAGGGGGTCCACAAGCGGCTACACCTTC. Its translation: CASSFNRGSTSGYTF. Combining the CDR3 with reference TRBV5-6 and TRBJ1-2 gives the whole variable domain DAGVTQSPTHLIKTRGQQVTLRCSPKSGHDTVSWYQQALGQGPQFIFQYYEEEERQRGNFPDRFSGHQFPNYSSELNVNALLLGDSALYLCASSFNRGSTSGYTFGSGTRLTVV.

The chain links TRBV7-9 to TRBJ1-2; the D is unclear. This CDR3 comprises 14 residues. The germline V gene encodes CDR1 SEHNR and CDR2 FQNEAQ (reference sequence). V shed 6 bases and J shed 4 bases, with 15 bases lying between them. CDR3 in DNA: TGTGCCAGCAGTCAATCGTCCGCGATCTATGGCTACACCTTC. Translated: CASSQSSAIYGYTF. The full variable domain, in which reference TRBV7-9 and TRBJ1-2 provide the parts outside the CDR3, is DTGVSQNPRHKITKRGQNVTFRCDPISEHNRLYWYRQTLGQGPEFLTYFQNEAQLEKSRLLSDRFSAERPKGSFSTLEIQRTEQGDSAMYLCASSQSSAIYGYTFGSGTRLTVV.

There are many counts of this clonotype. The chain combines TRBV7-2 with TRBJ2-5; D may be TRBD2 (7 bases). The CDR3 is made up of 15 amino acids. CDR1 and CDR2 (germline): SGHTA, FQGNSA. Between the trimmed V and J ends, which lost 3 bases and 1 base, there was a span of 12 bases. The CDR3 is CASSFQGGGQETQYF. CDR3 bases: TGTGCCAGCAGCTTCCAGGGAGGGGGCCAAGAGACCCAGTACTTC.

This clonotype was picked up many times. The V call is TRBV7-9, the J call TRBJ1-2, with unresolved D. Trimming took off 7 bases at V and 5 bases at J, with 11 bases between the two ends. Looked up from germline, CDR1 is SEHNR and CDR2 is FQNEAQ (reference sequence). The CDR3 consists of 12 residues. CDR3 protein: CASTNQGYGYTF. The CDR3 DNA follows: TGTGCCAGCACCAACCAAGGATATGGCTACACCTTC.